Listed below are T cell receptor beta chains from one sample, sequenced in a study of vaccination effects on CD4 cells after COVID-19. TCRdb's copy holds only in-frame clones and misses some; the assay was immunoSEQ multiplex PCR. The table includes some 68,000 clones, roughly 78% detected once. The antigens of these receptors remain unknown. This sample comprised CD4+ T cells from PBMCs cultured with HCoV-OC43 spike peptides, obtained before COVID-19 vaccination. The source of these receptors is a human donor who received a COVID-19 vaccine. Each CDR3 is given with its conserved first and last residue.

v_call	j_call	cdr3_aa
TRBV6-2/TRBV6-3	TRBJ1-5	CASSAGVGQPQHF
TRBV5-1	TRBJ2-1	CASSLAGGNEQFF
TRBV6-6	TRBJ1-2	CASRLGQGTYGYTF
TRBV5-8	TRBJ2-3	CASSYGRGTESTDTQYF
TRBV3-1/TRBV3-2	TRBJ2-4	CASSQEDTAKNIQYF
TRBV5-5	TRBJ2-5	CASSGTELLRKGETQYF
TRBV30	TRBJ1-5	CAWSSNNQPQHF
TRBV6-5	TRBJ2-1	CASSYKGYNEQFF
TRBV2	TRBJ2-2	CASSERQPNTGELFF
TRBV2	TRBJ2-5	CAGDPSGGVVGETQYF
TRBV7-3	TRBJ2-3	CASSPQGISTDTQYF
TRBV5-5	TRBJ2-3	CASSLVLTSRTDTQYF
TRBV12-3/TRBV12-4	TRBJ1-6	CASSGGLSPLHF
TRBV7-3	TRBJ1-2	CASSPGGRRGYGYTF
TRBV7-7	TRBJ2-3	CASSLRLSSTDTQYF
TRBV13	TRBJ2-5	CASSRRDRGQETQYF
TRBV7-2	TRBJ1-3	CANGQLSGNTIYF